This T cell receptor (beta chain) is from a study of T-cell reconstitution after alpha-beta-depleted transplantation in children (dated by TCRdb to 2015 to 2016). The study in broad terms: Using TCR repertoire profiling, the study quantitatively followed how T-cell immune reconstitution unfolded in children after TCRalphabeta/CD19-depleted allogeneic hematopoietic cell transplantation. Overall study results and their limits: The frequencies of hyperexpanded clones fell over the following months, and after one year, T-cell counts and TCRbeta diversity were mostly attributed to newly produced T cells. The high TCRbeta diversity at day 60 in some patients was ascribed to recipient T cells and intrathymic progenitors that had survived conditioning. The apparently early recovery of alphabetaT-cell counts about two months after transplant reportedly depended on only several hundred rapidly expanded clones that came from non-depleted graft cells.

Points on this clonotype: Its antigen specificity is not known. The record has no base qualities; no much larger clone is one base away.

V is reduced by 5 bases and J by 5 bases, leaving a spacing of 19 bases between them. From its cysteine to its phenylalanine, the CDR3 spans 16 amino acids. Only the CDR3 DNA stays, 48 bases, in frame from base 1. The germline V gene (reference sequence) provides CDR1 LGHDT and CDR2 YNNKEL. The library relied on PCR. Sequencing relied on an Illumina HiSeq 2500. Molecular barcoding was employed in the preparation of TCR libraries, with unique molecular identifiers being used to normalize TCRbeta repertoire quantification. Clones were called with MiXCR by TCRdb after fastp trimmed the public reads at Q25, and only in-frame beta chains were retained. Rows matching on CDR3 protein sequence are summarized as one entry with the most common DNA and genes. Counted in this sample were roughly 790,000 distinct CDR3 sequences; 16% of them appeared once. Approximately 5% of the sample comes from the top ten. The sample's treatment or condition, from its label and the paper: allogeneic hematopoietic cell transplantation with graft depleted of TCRalphabeta T cells and CD19 B cells. TCRalphabeta/CD19-depleted allogeneic hematopoietic cell grafts were given to the transplant recipients, all of whom were children.

The material was PBMCs, mostly from graft donor cells, obtained 360 days after TCRalphabeta/CD19-depleted stem cell transplant. The clonotype was recovered from a male patient younger than 18 who had a stem cell transplant for acute lymphoblastic leukemia, so the T cells may come from the graft donor. The chain is made from TRBV3-1 and TRBJ2-1; TRBD2 could be the D gene, as 5 bases match. The CDR3 corresponds to CASSLSRGPEDNEQFF. The DNA sequence reads TGTGCCAGCAGCTTGAGCCGGGGTCCTGAGGACAATGAGCAGTTCTTC.